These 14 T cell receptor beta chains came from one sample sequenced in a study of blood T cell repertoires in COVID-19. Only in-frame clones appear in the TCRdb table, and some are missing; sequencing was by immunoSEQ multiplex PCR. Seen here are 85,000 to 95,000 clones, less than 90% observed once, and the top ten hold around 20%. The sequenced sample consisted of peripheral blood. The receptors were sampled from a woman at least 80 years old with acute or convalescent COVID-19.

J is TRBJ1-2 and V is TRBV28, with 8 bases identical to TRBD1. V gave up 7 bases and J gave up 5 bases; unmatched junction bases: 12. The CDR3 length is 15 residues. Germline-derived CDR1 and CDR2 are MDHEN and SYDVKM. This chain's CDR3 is CASNTGGQGGYGYTF. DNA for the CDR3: TGTGCCAGCAACACTGGCGGACAGGGAGGGTATGGCTACACCTTC.

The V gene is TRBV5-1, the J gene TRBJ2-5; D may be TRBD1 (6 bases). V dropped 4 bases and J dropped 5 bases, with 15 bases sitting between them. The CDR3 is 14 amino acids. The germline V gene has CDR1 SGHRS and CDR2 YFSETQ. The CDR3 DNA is TGCGCCAGCAGCCCTGGACAGCACACGGAGACCCAGTACTTC. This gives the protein CASSPGQHTETQYF.

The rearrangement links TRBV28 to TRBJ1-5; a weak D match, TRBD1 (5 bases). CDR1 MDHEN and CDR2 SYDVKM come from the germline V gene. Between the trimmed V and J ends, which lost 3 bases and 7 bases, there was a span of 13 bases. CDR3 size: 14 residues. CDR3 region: CASSLGRVGQPQHF. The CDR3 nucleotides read TGTGCCAGCAGTTTGGGCAGGGTTGGGCAGCCCCAGCATTTT.

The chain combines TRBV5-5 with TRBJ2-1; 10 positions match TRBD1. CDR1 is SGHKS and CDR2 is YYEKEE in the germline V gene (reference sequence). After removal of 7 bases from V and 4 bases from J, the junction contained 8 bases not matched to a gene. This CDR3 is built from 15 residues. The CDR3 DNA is TGTGCCAGCGGGCCCGGGACAGGGGTATACAATGAGCAGTTCTTC. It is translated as CASGPGTGVYNEQFF. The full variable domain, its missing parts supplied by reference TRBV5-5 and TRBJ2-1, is DAGVTQSPTHLIKTRGQQVTLRCSPISGHKSVSWYQQVLGQGPQFIFQYYEKEERGRGNFPDRFSARQFPNYSSELNVNALLLGDSALYLCASGPGTGVYNEQFFGPGTRLTVL.

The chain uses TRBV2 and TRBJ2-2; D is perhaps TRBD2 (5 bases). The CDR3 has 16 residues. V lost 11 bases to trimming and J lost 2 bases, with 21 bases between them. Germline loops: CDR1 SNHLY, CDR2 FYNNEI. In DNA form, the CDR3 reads TGTGCCTCCTCTCTTTTGGAGGTCGGCAACACCGGGGAGCTGTTTTTT. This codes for CASSLLEVGNTGELFF. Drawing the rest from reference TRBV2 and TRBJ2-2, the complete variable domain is EPEVTQTPSHQVTQMGQEVILRCVPISNHLYFYWYRQILGQKVEFLVSFYNNEISEKSEIFDDQFSVERPDGSNFTLKIRSTKLEDSAMYFCASSLLEVGNTGELFFGEGSRLTVL.

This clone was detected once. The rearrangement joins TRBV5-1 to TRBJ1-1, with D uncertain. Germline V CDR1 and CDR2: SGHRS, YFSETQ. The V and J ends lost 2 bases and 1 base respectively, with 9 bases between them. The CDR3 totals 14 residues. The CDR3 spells CASSFATPNTEAFF. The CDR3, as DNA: TGCGCCAGCAGCTTTGCGACTCCGAACACTGAAGCTTTCTTT.

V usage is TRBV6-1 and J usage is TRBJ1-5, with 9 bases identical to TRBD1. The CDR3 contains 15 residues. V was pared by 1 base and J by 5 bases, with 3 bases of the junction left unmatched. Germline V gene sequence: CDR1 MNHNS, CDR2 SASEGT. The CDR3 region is CASSEEGTGYQPQHF. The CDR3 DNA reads TGTGCCAGCAGTGAAGAAGGGACAGGGTATCAGCCCCAGCATTTT.

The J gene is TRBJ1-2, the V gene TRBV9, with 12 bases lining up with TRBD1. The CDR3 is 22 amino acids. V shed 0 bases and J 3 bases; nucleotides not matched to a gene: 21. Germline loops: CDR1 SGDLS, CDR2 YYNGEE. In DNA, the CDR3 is TGTGCCAGCAGCGTAGAATATAGGTGGGCGCCGGGACAGGGGGCCTGGGACTATGGCTACACCTTC. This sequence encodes CASSVEYRWAPGQGAWDYGYTF.

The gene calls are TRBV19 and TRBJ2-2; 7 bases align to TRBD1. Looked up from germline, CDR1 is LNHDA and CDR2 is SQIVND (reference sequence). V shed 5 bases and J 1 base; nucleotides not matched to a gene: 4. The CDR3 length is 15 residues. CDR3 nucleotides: TGTGCCAGTAGTGTGGACAGGAGGAACACCGGGGAGCTGTTTTTT. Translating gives CASSVDRRNTGELFF.

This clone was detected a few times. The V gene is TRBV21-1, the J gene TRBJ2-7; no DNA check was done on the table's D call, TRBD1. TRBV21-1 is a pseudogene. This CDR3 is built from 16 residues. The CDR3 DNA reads TGTGCCAGCTGTATAGGGGACAGGGACTACTCCTACGAGCAGTACTTC. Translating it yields CASCIGDRDYSYEQYF.

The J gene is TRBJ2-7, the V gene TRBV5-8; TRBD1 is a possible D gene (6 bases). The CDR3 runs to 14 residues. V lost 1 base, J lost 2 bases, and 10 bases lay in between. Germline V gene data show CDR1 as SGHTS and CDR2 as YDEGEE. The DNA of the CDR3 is TGTGCCAGCAGCTTGCGGGACACAGCCTACGAGCAGTACTTC. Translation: CASSLRDTAYEQYF.

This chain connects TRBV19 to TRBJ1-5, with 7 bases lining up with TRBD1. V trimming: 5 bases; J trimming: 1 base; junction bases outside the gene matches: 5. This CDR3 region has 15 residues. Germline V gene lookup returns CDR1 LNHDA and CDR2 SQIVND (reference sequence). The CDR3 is CASSLKGASNQPQHF. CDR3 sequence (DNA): TGTGCCAGTAGTCTAAAGGGGGCCAGCAATCAGCCCCAGCATTTT.

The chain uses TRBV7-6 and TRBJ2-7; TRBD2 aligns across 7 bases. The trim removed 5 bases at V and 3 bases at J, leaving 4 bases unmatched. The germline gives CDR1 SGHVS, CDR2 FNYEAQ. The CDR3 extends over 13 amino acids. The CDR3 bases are TGTGCCAGCAGCCCCGGGAGGAACTACGAGCAGTACTTC. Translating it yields CASSPGRNYEQYF.

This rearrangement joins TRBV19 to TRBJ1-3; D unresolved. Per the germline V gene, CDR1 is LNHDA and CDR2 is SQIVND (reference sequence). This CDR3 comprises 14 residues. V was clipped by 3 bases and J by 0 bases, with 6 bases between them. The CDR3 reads CASSIDFSGNTIYF. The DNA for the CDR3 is TGTGCCAGTAGTATCGACTTCTCTGGAAACACCATATATTTT.